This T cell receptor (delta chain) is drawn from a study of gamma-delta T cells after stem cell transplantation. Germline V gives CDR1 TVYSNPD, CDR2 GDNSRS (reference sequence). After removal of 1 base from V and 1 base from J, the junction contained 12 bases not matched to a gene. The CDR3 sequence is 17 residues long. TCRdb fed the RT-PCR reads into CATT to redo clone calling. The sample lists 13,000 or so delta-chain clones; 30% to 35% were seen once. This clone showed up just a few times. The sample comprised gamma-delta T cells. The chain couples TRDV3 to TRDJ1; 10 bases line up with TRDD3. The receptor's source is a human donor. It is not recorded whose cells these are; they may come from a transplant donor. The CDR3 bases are TGTGCCTTTATATTGAACTGGGGGATTCCTATCACCGATAAACTCATCTTT. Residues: CAFILNWGIPITDKLIF.